Reported below is one TCR beta chain. The antigen is undetermined. Extracted RNA was reverse transcribed into cDNA, the sequencing template. The method was immunoSEQ multiplex PCR; TCRdb's version includes in-frame clones alone and lacks a portion of them. The table has around 200,000 clones, about three fifths seen once. Per germline, CDR1 LGHNA and CDR2 YNFKEQ. CDR3 length equals 13 residues. Trimming shortened V by 4 bases and J by 7 bases, and 13 bases separated the two germline ends. The sample originates from a study of CD8+ T cells in alopecia areata. Overall study results and limits: Across lesional scalp, and particularly alopecia totalis/universalis, clonality surpassed that of normal scalp. Sharing of TCRs across patients appeared less clear than in mice, possibly for HLA-related reasons.

Treatment described: oral pan-JAK inhibitor, 5-10 mg twice daily. This clonotype was obtained from a human donor with alopecia areata. The sample consisted of CD8+ T cells sorted from blood, taken at week 24, from a patient treated with tofacitinib. V is TRBV4-2 and J is TRBJ1-2, with TRBD1 as a possible D gene (6 bases). In nucleotides, the CDR3 is TGTGCCAGCAGCCTAGGGGGGGACTCTGGCTACACCTTC. Its translation is CASSLGGDSGYTF.